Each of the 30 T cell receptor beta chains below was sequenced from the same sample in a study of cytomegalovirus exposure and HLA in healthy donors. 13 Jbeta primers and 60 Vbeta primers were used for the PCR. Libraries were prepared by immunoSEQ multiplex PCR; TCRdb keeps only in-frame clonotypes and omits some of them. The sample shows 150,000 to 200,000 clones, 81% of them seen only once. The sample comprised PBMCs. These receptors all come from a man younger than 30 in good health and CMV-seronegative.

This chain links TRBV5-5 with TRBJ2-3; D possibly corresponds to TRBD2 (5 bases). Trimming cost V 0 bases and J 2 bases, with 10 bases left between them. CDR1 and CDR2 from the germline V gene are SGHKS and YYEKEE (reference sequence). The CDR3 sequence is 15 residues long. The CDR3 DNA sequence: TGTGCCAGCAGCTTGGCTAGCCGAGCCACAGATACGCAGTATTTT. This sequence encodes CASSLASRATDTQYF.

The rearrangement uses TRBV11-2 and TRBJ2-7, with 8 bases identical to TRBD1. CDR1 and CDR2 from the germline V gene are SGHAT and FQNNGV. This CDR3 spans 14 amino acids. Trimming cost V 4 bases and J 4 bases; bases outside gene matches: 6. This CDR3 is CASSWTGSLYEQYF. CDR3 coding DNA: TGTGCCAGCAGCTGGACAGGGTCCTTGTACGAGCAGTACTTC.

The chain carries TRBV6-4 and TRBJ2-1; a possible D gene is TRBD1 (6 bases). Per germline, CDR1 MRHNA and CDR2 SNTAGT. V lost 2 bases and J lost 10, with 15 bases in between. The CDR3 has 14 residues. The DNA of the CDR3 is TGTGCCAGCAGTGACAGACCGGGACACGAGGAGCAGTTCTTC. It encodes CASSDRPGHEEQFF.

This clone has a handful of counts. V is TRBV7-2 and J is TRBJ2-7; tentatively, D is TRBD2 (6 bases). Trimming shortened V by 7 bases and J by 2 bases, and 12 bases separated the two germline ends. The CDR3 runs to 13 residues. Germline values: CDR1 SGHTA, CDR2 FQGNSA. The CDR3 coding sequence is TGTGCCAGCATGAGCGGGCCTACCTACGAGCAGTACTTC. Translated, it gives CASMSGPTYEQYF.

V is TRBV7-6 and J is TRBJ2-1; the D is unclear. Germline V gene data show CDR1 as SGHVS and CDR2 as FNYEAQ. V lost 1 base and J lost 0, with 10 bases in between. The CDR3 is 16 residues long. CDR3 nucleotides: TGTGCCAGCAGCTTAGATCGGTGGAGCTCCTACAATGAGCAGTTCTTC. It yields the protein CASSLDRWSSYNEQFF.

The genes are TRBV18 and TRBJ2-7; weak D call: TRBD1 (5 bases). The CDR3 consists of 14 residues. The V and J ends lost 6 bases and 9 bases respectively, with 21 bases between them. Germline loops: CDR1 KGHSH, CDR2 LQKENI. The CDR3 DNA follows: TGTGCCAGCTCTTTGTTCCGGCAGGGATCGGGGCAGTACTTC. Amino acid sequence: CASSLFRQGSGQYF.

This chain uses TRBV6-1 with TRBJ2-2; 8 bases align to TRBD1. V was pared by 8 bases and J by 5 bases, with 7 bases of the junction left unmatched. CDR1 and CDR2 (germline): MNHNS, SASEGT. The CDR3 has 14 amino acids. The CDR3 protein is CASLGTGRTGELFF. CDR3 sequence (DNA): TGTGCCAGCCTTGGGACAGGTAGAACCGGGGAGCTGTTTTTT.

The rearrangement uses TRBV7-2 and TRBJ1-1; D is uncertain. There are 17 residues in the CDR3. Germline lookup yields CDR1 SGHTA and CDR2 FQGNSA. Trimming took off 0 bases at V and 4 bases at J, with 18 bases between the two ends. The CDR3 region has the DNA TGTGCCAGCAGCTTAGCGGGCCGGTGGGAGGTCGGCACTGAAGCTTTCTTT. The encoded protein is CASSLAGRWEVGTEAFF. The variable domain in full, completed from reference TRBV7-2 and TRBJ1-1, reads GAGVSQSPSNKVTEKGKDVELRCDPISGHTALYWYRQSLGQGLEFLIYFQGNSAPDKSGLPSDRFSAERTGGSVSTLTIQRTQQEDSAVYLCASSLAGRWEVGTEAFFGQGTRLTVV.

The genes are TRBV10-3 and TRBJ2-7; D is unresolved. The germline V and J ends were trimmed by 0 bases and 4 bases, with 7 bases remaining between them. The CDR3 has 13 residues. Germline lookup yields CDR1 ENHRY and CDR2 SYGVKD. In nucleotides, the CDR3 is TGTGCCATCAGTGAGTCCGCGAGATACGAGCAGTACTTC. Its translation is CAISESARYEQYF.

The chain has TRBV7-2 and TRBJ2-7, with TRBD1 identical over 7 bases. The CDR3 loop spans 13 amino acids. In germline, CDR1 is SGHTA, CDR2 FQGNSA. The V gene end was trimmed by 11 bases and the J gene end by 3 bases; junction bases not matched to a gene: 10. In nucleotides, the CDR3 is TGTGCCGTCGCAGGGGGAGCTCACTACGAGCAGTACTTC. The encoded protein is CAVAGGAHYEQYF.

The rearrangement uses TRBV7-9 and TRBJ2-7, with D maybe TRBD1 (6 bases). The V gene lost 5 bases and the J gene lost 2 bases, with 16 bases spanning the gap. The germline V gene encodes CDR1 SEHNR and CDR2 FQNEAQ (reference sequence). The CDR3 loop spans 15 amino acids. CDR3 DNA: TGTGCCAGCAGCCAAACCGGGACACTCCCCTACGAGCAGTACTTC. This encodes CASSQTGTLPYEQYF. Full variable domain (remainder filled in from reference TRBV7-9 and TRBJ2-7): DTGVSQNPRHKITKRGQNVTFRCDPISEHNRLYWYRQTLGQGPEFLTYFQNEAQLEKSRLLSDRFSAERPKGSFSTLEIQRTEQGDSAMYLCASSQTGTLPYEQYFGPGTRLTVT.

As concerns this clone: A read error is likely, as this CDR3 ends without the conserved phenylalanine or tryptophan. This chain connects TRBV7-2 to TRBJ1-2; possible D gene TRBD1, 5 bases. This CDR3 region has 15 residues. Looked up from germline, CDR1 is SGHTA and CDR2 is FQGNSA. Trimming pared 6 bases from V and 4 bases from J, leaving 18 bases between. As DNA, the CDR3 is TGTGCCAGCAGTTCACTTGGGGGGTTCGGCTATGGCTACACCTCC. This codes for CASSSLGGFGYGYTS.

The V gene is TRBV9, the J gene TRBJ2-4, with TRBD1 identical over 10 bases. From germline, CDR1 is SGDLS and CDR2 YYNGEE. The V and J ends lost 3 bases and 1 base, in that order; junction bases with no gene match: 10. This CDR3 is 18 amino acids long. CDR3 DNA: TGTGCCAGCAGCGCCGGGACAGGGGAGTTGCGGGCCAAAAACATTCAGTACTTC. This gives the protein CASSAGTGELRAKNIQYF.

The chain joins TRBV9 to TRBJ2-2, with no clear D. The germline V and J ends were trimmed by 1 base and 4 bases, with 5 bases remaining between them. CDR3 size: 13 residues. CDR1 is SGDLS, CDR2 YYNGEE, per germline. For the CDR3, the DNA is TGTGCCAGCAGCGTAATCTCCACCGGGGAGCTGTTTTTT. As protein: CASSVISTGELFF.

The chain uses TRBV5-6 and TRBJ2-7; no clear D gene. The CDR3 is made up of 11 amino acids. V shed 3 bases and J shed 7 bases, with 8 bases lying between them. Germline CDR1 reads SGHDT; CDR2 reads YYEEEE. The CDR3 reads CASSSEAEQYF. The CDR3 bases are TGTGCCAGCAGCTCAGAGGCAGAGCAGTACTTC.

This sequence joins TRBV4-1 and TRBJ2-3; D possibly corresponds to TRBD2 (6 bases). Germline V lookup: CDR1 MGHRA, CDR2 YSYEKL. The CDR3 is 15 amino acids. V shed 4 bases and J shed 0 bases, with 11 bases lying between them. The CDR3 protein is CASSLFSGSTDTQYF. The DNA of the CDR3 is TGCGCCAGCAGCCTTTTCAGCGGGAGCACAGATACGCAGTATTTT.

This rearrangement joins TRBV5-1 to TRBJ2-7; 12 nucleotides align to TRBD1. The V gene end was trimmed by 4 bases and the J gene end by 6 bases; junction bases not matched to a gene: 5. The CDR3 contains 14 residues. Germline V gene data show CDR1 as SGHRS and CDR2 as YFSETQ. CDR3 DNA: TGCGCCAGCAGCCCCGGGACAGGGGGCTTCGAGCAGTACTTC. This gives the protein CASSPGTGGFEQYF.

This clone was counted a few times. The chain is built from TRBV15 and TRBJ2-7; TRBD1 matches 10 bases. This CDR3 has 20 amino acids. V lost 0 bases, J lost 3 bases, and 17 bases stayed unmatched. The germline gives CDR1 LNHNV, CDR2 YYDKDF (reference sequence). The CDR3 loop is CATSRDPPQRPGQGFYEQYF. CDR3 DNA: TGTGCCACCAGCAGAGATCCTCCTCAACGGCCGGGACAGGGGTTCTACGAGCAGTACTTC.

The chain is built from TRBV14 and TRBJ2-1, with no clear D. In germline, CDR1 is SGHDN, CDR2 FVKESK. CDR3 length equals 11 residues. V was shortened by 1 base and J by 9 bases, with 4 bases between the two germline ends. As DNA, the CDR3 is TGTGCCAGCAGCCAAGTTAGTGAGCAGTTCTTC. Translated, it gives CASSQVSEQFF. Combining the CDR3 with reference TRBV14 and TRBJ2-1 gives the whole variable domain EAGVTQFPSHSVIEKGQTVTLRCDPISGHDNLYWYRRVMGKEIKFLLHFVKESKQDESGMPNNRFLAERTGGTYSTLKVQPAELEDSGVYFCASSQVSEQFFGPGTRLTVL.

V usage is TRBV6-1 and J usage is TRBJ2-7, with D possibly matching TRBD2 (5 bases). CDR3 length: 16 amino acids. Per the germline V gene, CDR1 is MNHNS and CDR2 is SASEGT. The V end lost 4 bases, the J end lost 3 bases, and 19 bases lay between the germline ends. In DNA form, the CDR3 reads TGTGCCAGCAGTGGTTCGCGGAGGACCTTTTTCTACGAGCAGTACTTC. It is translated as CASSGSRRTFFYEQYF.

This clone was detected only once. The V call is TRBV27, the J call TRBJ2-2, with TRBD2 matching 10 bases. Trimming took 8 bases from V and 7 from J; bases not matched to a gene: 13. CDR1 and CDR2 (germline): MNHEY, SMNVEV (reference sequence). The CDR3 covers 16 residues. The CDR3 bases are TGTGCCAGCGCGCTAGCGGGACTAGCGTCGATCGGGGAGCTGTTTTTT. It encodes CASALAGLASIGELFF.

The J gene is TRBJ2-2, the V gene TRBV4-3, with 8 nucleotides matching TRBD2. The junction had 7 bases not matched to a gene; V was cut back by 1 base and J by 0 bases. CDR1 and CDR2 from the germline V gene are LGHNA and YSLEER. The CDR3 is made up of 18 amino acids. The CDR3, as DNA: TGCGCCAGCAGCCAAGTGCTTAGCGGGGCGACGAACACCGGGGAGCTGTTTTTT. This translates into CASSQVLSGATNTGELFF.

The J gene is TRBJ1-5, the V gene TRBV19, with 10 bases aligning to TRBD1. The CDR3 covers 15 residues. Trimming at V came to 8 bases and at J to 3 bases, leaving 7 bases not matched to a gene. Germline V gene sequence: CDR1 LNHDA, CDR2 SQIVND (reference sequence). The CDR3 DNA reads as TGTGCCAGTCTAAGACAGGGGGCCCTCAATCAGCCCCAGCATTTT. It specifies CASLRQGALNQPQHF. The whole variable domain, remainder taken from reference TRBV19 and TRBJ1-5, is DGGITQSPKYLFRKEGQNVTLSCEQNLNHDAMYWYRQDPGQGLRLIYYSQIVNDFQKGDIAEGYSVSREKKESFPLTVTSAQKNPTAFYLCASLRQGALNQPQHFGDGTRLSIL.

The CDR3 spells CASSVSPAGGATDTQYF. CDR3 coding DNA: TGTGCCAGCAGCGTTTCACCAGCGGGAGGTGCAACAGATACGCAGTATTTT. V is TRBV7-2 and J is TRBJ2-3, with 9 bases matching TRBD2. The germline V gene has CDR1 SGHTA and CDR2 FQGNSA. The CDR3 has 17 amino acids. V shed 5 bases, J shed 3 bases, and the junction held 12 bases outside the gene matches.

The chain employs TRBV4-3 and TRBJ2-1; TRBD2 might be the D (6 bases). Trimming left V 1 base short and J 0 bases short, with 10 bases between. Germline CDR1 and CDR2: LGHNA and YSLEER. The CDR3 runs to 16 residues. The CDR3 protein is CASSQVAESSYNEQFF. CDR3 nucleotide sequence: TGCGCCAGCAGCCAAGTAGCGGAGAGCTCCTACAATGAGCAGTTCTTC.

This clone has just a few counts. CDR3 sequence: CASSSGLAGGRVDTQYF. The CDR3 DNA sequence: TGTGCCAGCAGCTCGGGACTAGCGGGGGGGCGGGTGGATACGCAGTATTTT. The V and J genes are TRBV11-2 and TRBJ2-3; TRBD2 matches at 16 bases. V lost 4 bases and J lost 6; bases outside the gene matches: 7. CDR1 and CDR2 from the germline V gene are SGHAT and FQNNGV. There are 17 residues in the CDR3.

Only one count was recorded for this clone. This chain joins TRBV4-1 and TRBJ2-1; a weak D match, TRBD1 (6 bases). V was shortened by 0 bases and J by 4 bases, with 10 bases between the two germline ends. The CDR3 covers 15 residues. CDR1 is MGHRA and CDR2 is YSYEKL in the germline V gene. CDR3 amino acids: CASSQDVRGYNEQFF. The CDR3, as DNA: TGCGCCAGCAGCCAAGATGTCAGGGGATACAATGAGCAGTTCTTC.

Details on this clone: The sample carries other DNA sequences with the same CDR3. In nucleotides, the CDR3 is TGTGCCAGCAGCACCCTTAGCGGGGGGGCCCTCAATGAGCAGTTCTTC. Its protein product is CASSTLSGGALNEQFF. The rearrangement joins TRBV7-9 to TRBJ2-1; 11 positions match TRBD2. In germline, CDR1 is SEHNR, CDR2 FQNEAQ (reference sequence). This CDR3 spans 16 amino acids. V lost 5 bases, J lost 6 bases, and 9 bases stayed unmatched.

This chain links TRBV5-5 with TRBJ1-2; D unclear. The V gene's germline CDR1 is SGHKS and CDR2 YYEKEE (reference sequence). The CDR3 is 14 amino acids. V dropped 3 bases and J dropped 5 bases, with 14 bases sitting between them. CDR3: CASSSMNGVYGYTF. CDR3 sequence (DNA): TGTGCCAGCAGCTCCATGAACGGGGTTTATGGCTACACCTTC.

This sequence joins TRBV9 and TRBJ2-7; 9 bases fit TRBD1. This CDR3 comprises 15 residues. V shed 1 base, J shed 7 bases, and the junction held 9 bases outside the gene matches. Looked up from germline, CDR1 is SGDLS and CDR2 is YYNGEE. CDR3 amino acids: CASSVTGQGREEQYF. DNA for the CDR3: TGTGCCAGCAGCGTAACTGGACAGGGGCGGGAGGAGCAGTACTTC.